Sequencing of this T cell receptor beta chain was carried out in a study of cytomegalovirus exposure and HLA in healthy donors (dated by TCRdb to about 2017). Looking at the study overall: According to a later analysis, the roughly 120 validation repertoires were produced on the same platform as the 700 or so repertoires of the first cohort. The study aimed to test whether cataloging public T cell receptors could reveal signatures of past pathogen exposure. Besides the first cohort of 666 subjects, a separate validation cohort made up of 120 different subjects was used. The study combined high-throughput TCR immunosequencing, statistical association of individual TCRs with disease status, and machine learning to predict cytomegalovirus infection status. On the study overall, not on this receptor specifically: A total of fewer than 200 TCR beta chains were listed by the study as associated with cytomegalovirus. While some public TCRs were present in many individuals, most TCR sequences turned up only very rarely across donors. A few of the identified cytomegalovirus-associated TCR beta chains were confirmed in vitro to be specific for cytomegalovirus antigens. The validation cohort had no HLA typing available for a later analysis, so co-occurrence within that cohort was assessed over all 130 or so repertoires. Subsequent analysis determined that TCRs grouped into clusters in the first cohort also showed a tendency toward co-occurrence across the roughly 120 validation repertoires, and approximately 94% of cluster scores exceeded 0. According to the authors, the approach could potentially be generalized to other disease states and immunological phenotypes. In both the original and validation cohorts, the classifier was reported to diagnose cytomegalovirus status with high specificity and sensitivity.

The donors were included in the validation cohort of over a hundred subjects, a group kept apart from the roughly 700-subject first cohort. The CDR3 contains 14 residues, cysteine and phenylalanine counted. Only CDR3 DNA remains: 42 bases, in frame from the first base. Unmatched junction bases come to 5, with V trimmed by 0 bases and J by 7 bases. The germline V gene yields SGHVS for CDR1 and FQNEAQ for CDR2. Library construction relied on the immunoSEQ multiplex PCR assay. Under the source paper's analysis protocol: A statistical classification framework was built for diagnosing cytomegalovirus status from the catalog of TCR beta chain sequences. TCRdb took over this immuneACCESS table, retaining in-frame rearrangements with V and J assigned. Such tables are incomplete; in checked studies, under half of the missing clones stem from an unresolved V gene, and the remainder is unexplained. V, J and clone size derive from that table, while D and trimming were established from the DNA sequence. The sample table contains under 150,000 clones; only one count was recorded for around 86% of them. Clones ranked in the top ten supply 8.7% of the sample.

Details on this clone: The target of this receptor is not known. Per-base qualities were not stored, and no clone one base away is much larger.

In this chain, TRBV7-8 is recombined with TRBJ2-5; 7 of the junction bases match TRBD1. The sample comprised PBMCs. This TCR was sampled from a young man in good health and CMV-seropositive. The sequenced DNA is TGTGCCAGCAGCTTAGCGGAGAACAGGGGGACCCAGTACTTC. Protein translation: CASSLAENRGTQYF.